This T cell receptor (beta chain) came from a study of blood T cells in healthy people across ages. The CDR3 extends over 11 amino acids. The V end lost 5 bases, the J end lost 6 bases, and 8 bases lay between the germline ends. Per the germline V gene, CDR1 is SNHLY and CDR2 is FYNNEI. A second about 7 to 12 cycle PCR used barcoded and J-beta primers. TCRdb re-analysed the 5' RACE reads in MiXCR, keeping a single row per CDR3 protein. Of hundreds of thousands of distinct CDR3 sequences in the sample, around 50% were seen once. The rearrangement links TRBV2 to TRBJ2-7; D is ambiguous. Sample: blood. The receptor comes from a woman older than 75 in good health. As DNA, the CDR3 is TGTGCCAGCAGTAAGAGCGCCGAGCAGTACTTC. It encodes CASSKSAEQYF. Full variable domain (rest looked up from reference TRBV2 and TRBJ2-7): EPEVTQTPSHQVTQMGQEVILRCVPISNHLYFYWYRQILGQKVEFLVSFYNNEISEKSEIFDDQFSVERPDGSNFTLKIRSTKLEDSAMYFCASSKSAEQYFGPGTRLTVT.